This T cell receptor (beta chain) was found in a study of CD8+ T cells in alopecia areata. General observations from the study: Alopecia totalis/universalis scalp especially showed more expanded CD8+ clones than normal scalp. During tofacitinib treatment, many expanded lesional clones remained in scalp and blood.

Extraction of RNA preceded its reverse transcription into cDNA, which served as the sequencing template. This table comes from immunoSEQ multiplex PCR, and its TCRdb copy is limited to in-frame clones, with some not included. Seen here are 100,000 to 120,000 clones, 56% observed once, and the top ten hold 3% to 4%. V gave up 4 bases and J gave up 2 bases, with 9 bases separating them. This CDR3 has 13 amino acids. Germline CDR1 is SQVTM and CDR2 is ANQGSEA. Treatment meaning: oral pan-JAK inhibitor, 5-10 mg twice daily. Alopecia areata patients provided lesional scalp punch biopsies and peripheral blood, both collected for the study. PBMCs served as the source from which CD4+ and CD8+ T cells were sorted. In the case of this clone: What it recognizes is unknown.

Sequences were derived from CD4+ T cells sorted from blood, sampled at week 24, from a patient treated with tofacitinib. The rearrangement links TRBV29-1 to TRBJ1-5; D call uncertain. The clonotype was recovered from a human donor with alopecia areata. The CDR3 loop reads CSVAQSGNQPQHF. CDR3 bases: TGCAGCGTTGCACAGTCGGGCAATCAGCCCCAGCATTTT.